The subject of this entry is one T cell receptor (beta chain). What it binds is not known. Primers included in the PCR were 60 Vbeta and 13 Jbeta primers. Sequencing used immunoSEQ multiplex PCR; TCRdb keeps in-frame clones, though not all of them. This sample has about 170,000 clones, with about 69% found just once. In germline, CDR1 is SGHVS, CDR2 FNYEAQ. This CDR3 comprises 14 residues. V lost 1 base to trimming and J lost 1 base, with 7 bases between them. These data are taken from a study of cytomegalovirus exposure and HLA in healthy donors. Overall study findings and caveats: A reported reduction in N-insertions relative to the approximately 670-donor mean was seen in an Asian-associated ancestry cluster in a later analysis. Some V segments could not be told apart, so they were left out, TRBV6-2 and TRBV6-3 among them. Sequences of the TCR beta chain were said to predict the HLA-A and HLA-B alleles of most subjects accurately.

Donors had nominal health at sampling but likely had unrecorded immune exposures. The V gene is TRBV7-6, the J gene TRBJ1-1; no firm D call. The TCR sequence derives from a human donor in good health. Sequenced: PBMCs. The CDR3 sequence: CASSLGLANTEAFF. For the CDR3, the DNA is TGTGCCAGCAGCTTAGGTCTAGCGAACACTGAAGCTTTCTTT.